This T cell receptor beta chain comes out of a study of T cell repertoires in cytomegalovirus infection. Study in general: Selected CMV epitopes included recently identified HLA-C-restricted ones as well as well-studied HLA-B-restricted ones. Indications of both CMV infection and matching HLA type were provided by public TCR beta signatures.

General study results and limits: Carriers of CMV plus the relevant HLA were identified by cumulative public TCR beta family frequency. The ex vivo response was dominated by HLA-C-restricted CMV-specific TCR beta clonotypes.

This clonotype showed up just a few times. What it recognizes is unknown. Via MiXCR, TCRdb re-called the reads, giving one row per CDR3 protein. The top ten hold roughly 81% of the sample, which has about 110,000 distinct CDR3 sequences, less than 30% seen once. This CDR3 comprises 15 residues. The germline V and J ends were trimmed by 2 bases and 0 bases, with 8 bases remaining between them. This receptor was obtained from a human donor in good health (CMV status not recorded). Some clones in this sample may be carry-over from other donors' samples. The chain employs TRBV12-3 or TRBV12-4 and TRBJ1-3; D call uncertain. The sequencing here drew on CD8+ T cells from cultured PBMCs, taken from culture after CMV antigen stimulation. The CDR3 reads CASSLFPSSGNTIYF. CDR3 nucleotide sequence: TGTGCCAGCAGTTTATTCCCGTCCTCTGGAAACACCATATATTTT.